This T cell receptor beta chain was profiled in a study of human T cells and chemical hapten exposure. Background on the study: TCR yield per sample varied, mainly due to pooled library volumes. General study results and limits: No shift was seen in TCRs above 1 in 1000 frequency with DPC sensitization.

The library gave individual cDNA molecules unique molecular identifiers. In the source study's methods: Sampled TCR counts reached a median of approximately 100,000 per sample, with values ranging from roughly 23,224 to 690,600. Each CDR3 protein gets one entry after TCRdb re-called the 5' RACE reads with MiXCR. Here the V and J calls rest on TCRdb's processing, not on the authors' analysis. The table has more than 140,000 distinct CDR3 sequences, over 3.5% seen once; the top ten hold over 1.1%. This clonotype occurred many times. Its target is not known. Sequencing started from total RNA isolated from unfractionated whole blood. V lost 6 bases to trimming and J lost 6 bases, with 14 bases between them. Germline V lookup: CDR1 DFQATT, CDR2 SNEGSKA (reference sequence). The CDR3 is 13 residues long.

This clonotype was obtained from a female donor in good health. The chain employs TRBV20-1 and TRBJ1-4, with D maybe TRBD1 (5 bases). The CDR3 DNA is TGCAGTGCCCCGATTCGAGGGGATGAAAAACTGTTTTTT. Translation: CSAPIRGDEKLFF.